The T cell receptor (beta chain) under discussion was sequenced for a study of T cell responses to AZD1222 COVID-19 vaccine. Method: immunoSEQ multiplex PCR; TCRdb's copy keeps in-frame clones and lacks some. The sample includes more than 110,000 clones, nearly 95% seen only once; the top ten take about 5.1%. The ends were cut back, 8 bases at V and 4 bases at J, with 10 bases in the middle. Germline V CDR1 and CDR2: SNHLY, FYNNEI. This CDR3 has 12 residues. Study-wide results and limits: Clonal diversity was possibly underestimated; the donors were predominantly white British and more often female. Repertoires in all cases were sampled only once the peak T cell response had passed.

With respect to this clone: Its antigen is not identified.

The material was peripheral blood, obtained on day 0 of AZD1222 vaccination. This chain links TRBV2 with TRBJ2-3; perhaps TRBD1 as D (5 bases). The clonotype comes from an adult in good health. The CDR3 region has the DNA TGTGCCAGCTCGACAGAGGCAGATACGCAGTATTTT. This encodes CASSTEADTQYF.